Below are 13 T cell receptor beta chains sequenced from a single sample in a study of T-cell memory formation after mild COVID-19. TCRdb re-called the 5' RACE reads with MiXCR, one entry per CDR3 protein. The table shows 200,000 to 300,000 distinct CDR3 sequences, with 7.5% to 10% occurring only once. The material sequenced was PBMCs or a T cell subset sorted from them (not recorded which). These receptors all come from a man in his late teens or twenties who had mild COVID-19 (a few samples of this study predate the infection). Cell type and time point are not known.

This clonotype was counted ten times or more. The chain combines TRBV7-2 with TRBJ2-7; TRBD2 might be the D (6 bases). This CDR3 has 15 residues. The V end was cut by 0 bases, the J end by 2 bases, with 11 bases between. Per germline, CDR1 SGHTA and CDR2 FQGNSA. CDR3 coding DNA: TGTGCCAGCAGCTTAGCGCGACAGCGGGCCTACGAGCAGTACTTC. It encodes CASSLARQRAYEQYF.

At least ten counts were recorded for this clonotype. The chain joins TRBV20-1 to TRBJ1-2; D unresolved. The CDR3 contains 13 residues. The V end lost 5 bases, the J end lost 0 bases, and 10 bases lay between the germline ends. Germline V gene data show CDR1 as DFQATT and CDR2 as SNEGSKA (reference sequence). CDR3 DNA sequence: TGCAGTGCTTTGGACCGTACTAACTATGGCTACACCTTC. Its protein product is CSALDRTNYGYTF.

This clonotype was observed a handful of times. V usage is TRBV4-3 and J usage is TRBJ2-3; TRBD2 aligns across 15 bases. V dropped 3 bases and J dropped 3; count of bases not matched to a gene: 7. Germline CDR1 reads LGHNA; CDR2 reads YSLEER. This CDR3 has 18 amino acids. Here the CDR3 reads CASSQRTSGGAGTDTQYF. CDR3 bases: TGCGCCAGCAGCCAGAGGACTAGCGGGGGGGCCGGGACAGATACGCAGTATTTT.

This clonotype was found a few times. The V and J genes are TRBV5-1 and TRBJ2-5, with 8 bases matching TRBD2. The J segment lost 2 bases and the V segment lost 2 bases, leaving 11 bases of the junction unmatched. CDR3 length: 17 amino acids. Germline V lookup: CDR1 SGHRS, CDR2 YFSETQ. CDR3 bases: TGCGCCAGCAGCTTACTGACGAGCGGGGGAATACAAGAGACCCAGTACTTC. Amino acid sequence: CASSLLTSGGIQETQYF.

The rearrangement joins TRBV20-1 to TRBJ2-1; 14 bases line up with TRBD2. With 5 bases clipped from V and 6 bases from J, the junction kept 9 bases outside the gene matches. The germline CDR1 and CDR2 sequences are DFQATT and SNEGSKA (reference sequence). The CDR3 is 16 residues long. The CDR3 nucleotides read TGCAGTGCTCCGGGACTAGCGGGGGAGTTTGGCAATGAGCAGTTCTTC. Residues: CSAPGLAGEFGNEQFF.

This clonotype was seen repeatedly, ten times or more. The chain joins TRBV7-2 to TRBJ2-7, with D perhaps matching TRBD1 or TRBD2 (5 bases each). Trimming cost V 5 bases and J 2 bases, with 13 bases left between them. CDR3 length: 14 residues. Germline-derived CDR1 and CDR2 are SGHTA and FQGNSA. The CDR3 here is CASSLGMGAYEQYV. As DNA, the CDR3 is TGTGCCAGCAGCCTAGGGATGGGGGCCTACGAGCAGTACGTC.

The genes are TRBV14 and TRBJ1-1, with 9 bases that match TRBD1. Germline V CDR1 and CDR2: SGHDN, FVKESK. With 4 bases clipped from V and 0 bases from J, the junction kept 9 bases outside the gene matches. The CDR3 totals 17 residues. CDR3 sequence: CASSLPRTGVMNTEAFF. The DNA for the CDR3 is TGTGCCAGCAGCCTCCCACGGACAGGGGTAATGAACACTGAAGCTTTCTTT. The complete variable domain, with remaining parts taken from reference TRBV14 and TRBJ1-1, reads EAGVTQFPSHSVIEKGQTVTLRCDPISGHDNLYWYRRVMGKEIKFLLHFVKESKQDESGMPNNRFLAERTGGTYSTLKVQPAELEDSGVYFCASSLPRTGVMNTEAFFGQGTRLTVV.

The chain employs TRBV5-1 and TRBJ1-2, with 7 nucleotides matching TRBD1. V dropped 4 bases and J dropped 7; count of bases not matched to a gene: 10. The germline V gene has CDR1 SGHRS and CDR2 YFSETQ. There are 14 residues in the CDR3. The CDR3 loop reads CASSLRQGWSGYTF. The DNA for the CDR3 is TGCGCCAGCAGCCTCCGACAGGGTTGGAGTGGCTACACCTTC.

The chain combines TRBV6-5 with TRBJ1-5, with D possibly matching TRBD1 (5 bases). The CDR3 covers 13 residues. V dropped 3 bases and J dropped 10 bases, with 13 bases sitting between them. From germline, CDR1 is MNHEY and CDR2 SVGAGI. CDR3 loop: CASSYTGRQPQHF. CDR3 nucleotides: TGTGCCAGCAGTTATACAGGCCGACAACCCCAGCATTTT.

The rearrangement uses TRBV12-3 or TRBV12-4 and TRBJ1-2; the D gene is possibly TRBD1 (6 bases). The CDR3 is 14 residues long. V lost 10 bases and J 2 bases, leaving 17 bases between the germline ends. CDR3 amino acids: CATRSTGRNYGYTF. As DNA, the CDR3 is TGTGCCACCCGATCTACAGGGCGGAACTATGGCTACACCTTC.

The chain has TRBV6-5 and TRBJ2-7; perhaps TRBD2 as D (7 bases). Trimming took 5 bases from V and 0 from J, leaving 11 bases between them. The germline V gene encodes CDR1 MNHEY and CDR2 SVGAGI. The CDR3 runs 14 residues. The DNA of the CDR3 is TGTGCCAGCAGTAGACGGGGGGCCTCCTACGAGCAGTACTTC. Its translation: CASSRRGASYEQYF.

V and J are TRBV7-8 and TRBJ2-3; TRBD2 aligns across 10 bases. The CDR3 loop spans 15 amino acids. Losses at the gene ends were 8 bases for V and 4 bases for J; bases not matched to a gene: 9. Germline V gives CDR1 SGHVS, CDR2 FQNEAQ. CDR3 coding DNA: TGTGCCAGCGGGAAGACTAGCGGGTTATCAGATACGCAGTATTTT. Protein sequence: CASGKTSGLSDTQYF.

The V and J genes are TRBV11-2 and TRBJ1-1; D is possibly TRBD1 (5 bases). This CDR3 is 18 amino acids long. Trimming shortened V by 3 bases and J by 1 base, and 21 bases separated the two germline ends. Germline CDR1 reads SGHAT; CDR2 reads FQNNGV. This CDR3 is CASSLAGSEGSKNTEAFF. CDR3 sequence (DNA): TGTGCCAGCAGCTTGGCCGGCAGTGAGGGGTCCAAGAACACTGAAGCTTTCTTT.